This T cell receptor (beta chain) was retrieved from a study of blood T cells in healthy people across ages. Primed by a sample-barcoded 5' primer and a J-beta primer mix, a second PCR proceeded for about 6 to 11 cycles. A minimum of 3 million CDR3-containing paired-end reads was obtained for each sample. In TCRdb, the 5' RACE reads were re-called with MiXCR into one record per CDR3 protein. Counted here are roughly 800,000 distinct CDR3 sequences, 25% occurring once; the ten biggest clones make up more than 3%. The study, taken as a whole, reports: It was the long-lived donors that had more naive CD4+ cells and higher diversity than aged donors. Any changes in expanded clonotypes were possibly confounded, as donor CMV status remained unknown.

This clonotype was found many times. Its antigen is not known. A read error may produce the germline difference seen at one junction end. These same records also appear under a second study, on T cells of mothers and their children. This second study says: Using the M1S primer, the second PCR added sample barcodes along with 2-4 random nucleotides.

The sequence was obtained from a boy aged 5 to 17 in good health. What was sequenced was blood.

CDR3 region: CASSFRENTEAFF. DNA of the CDR3: TGTGCCAGCAGCTTCAGGGAGAACACTGAAGCTTTCTTT. The rearrangement uses TRBV5-1 and TRBJ1-1; TRBD1 is a possible D gene (5 bases). Germline V lookup: CDR1 SGHRS, CDR2 YFSETQ. The CDR3 spans 13 residues.